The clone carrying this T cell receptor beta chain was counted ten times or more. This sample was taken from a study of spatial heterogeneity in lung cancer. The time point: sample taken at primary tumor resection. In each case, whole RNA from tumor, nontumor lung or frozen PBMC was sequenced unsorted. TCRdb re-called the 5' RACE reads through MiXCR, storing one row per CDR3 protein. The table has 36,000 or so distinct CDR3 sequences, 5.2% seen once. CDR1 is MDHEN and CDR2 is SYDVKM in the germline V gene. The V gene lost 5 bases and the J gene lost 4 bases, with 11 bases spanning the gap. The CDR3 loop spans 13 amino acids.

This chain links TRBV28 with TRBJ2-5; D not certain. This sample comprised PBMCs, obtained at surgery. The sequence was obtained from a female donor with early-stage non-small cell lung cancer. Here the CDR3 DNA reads TGTGCCAGCAGTCACCAGCTCCTAGAGACCCAGTACTTC. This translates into CASSHQLLETQYF.